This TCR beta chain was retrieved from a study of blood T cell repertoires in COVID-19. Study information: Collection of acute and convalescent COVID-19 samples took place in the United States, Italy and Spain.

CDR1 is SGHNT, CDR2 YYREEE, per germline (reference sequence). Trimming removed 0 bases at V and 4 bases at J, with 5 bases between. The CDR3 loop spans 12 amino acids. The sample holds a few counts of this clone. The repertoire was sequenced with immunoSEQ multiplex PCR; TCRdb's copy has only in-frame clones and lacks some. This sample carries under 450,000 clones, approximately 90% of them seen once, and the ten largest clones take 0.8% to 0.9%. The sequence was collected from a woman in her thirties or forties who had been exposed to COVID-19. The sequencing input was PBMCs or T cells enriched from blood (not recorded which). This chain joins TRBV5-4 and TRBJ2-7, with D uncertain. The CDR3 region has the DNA TGTGCCAGCAGCTTGGACGGTTACGAGCAGTACTTC. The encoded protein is CASSLDGYEQYF.